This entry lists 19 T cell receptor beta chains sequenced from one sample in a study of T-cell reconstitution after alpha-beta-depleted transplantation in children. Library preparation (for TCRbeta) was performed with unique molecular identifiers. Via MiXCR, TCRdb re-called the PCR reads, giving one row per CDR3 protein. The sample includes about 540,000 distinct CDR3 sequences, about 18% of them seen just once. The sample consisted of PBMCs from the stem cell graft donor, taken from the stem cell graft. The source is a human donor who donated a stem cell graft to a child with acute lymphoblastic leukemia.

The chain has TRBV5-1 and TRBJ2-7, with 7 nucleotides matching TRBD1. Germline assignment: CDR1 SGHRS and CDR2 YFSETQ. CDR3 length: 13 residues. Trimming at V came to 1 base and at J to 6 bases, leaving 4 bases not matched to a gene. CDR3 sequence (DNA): TGCGCCAGCAGCTTGACAGGGGAAGGCGAGCAGTACTTC. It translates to CASSLTGEGEQYF.

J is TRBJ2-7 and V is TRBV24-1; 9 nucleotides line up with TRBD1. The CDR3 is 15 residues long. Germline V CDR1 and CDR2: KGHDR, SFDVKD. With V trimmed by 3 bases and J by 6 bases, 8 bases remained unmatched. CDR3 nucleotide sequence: TGTGCCACCAGTGATACGACAGGGGGGGCCGCCGAGCAGTACTTC. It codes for CATSDTTGGAAEQYF.

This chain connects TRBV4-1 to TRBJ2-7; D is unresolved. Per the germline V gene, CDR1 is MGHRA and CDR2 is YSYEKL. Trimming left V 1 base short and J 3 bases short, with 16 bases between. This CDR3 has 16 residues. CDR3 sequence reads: CASSQGHGWIVYEQYF. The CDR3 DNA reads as TGCGCCAGCAGCCAAGGCCATGGGTGGATAGTCTACGAGCAGTACTTC.

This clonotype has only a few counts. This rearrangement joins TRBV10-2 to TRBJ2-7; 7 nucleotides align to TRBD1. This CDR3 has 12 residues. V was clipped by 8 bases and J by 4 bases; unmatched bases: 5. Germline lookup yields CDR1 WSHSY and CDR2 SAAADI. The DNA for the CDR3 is TGCGCCAGCCGACAGGGTGGTTACGAGCAGTACTTC. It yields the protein CASRQGGYEQYF.

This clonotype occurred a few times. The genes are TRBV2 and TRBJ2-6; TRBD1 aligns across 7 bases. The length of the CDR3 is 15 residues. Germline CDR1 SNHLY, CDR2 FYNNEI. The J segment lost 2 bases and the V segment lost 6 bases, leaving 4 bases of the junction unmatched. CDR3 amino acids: CASRQGIPGANVLTF. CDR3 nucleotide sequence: TGTGCCAGCAGACAGGGGATCCCTGGGGCCAACGTCCTGACTTTC.

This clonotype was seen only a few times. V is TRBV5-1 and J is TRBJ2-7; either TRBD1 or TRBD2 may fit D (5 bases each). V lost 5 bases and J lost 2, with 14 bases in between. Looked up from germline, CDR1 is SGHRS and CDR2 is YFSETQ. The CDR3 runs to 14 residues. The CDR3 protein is CASSNRDRPYEQYF. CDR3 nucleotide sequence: TGCGCCAGCAGTAACCGGGACCGACCCTACGAGCAGTACTTC. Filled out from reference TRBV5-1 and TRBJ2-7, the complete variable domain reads KAGVTQTPRYLIKTRGQQVTLSCSPISGHRSVSWYQQTPGQGLQFLFEYFSETQRNKGNFPGRFSGRQFSNSRSEMNVSTLELGDSALYLCASSNRDRPYEQYFGPGTRLTVT.

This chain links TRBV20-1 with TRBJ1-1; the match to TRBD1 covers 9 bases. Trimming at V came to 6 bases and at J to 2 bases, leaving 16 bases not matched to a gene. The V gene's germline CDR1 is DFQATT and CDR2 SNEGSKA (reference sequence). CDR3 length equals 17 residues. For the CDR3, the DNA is TGCAGTGCCCCCGGGACAGGGATCCTCGCCGTAAACACTGAAGCTTTCTTT. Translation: CSAPGTGILAVNTEAFF.

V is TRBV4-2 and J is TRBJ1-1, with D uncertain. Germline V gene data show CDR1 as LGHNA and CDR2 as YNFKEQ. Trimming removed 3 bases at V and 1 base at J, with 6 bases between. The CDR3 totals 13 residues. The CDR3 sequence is CASSQIQNTEAFF. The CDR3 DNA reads TGTGCCAGCAGCCAGATCCAGAACACTGAAGCTTTCTTT.

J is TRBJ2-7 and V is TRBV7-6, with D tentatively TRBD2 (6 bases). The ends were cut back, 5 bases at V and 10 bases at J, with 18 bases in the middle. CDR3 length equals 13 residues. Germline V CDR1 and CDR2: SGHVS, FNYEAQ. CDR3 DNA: TGTGCCAGCAGCCGGGACTCCCAAGCCCCACAGTACTTC. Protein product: CASSRDSQAPQYF.

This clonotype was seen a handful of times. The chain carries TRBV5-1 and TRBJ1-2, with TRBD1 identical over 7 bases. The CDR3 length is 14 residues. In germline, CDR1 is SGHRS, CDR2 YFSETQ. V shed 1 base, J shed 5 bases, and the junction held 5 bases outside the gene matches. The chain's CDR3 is CASSLSQGVYGYTF. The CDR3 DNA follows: TGCGCCAGCAGCTTGTCGCAGGGGGTGTATGGCTACACCTTC. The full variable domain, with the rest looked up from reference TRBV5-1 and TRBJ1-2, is KAGVTQTPRYLIKTRGQQVTLSCSPISGHRSVSWYQQTPGQGLQFLFEYFSETQRNKGNFPGRFSGRQFSNSRSEMNVSTLELGDSALYLCASSLSQGVYGYTFGSGTRLTVV.

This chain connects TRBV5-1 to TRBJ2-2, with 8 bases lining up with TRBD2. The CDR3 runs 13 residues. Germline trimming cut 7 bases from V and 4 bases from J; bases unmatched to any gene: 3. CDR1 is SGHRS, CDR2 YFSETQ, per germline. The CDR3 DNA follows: TGCGCCAGCCGGGAGGGACTCACCGGGGAGCTGTTTTTT. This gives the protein CASREGLTGELFF. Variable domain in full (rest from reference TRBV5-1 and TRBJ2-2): KAGVTQTPRYLIKTRGQQVTLSCSPISGHRSVSWYQQTPGQGLQFLFEYFSETQRNKGNFPGRFSGRQFSNSRSEMNVSTLELGDSALYLCASREGLTGELFFGEGSRLTVL.

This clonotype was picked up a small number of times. The CDR3 DNA reads as TGTGCCAGCAGCTTAGCGCAGGGGGGCTCTGGCTACACCTTC. This encodes CASSLAQGGSGYTF. The chain links TRBV7-9 to TRBJ1-2; 7 bases agree with TRBD1. The CDR3 extends over 14 amino acids. The junction had 5 bases not matched to a gene; V was cut back by 0 bases and J by 7 bases. Germline V gene data show CDR1 as SEHNR and CDR2 as FQNEAQ (reference sequence).

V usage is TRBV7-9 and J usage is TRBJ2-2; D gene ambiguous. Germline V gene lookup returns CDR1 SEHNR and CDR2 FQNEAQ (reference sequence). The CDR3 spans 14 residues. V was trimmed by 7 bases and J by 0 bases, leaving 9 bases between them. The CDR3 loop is CASTLHPNTGELFF. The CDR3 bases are TGTGCCAGCACCCTACATCCGAACACCGGGGAGCTGTTTTTT.

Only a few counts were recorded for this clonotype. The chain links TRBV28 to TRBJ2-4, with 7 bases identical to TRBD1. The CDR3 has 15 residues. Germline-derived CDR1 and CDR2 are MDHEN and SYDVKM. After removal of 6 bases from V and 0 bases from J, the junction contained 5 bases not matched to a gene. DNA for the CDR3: TGTGCCAGCAGGGAAAGGGGGCTAGCCAAAAACATTCAGTACTTC. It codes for CASRERGLAKNIQYF.

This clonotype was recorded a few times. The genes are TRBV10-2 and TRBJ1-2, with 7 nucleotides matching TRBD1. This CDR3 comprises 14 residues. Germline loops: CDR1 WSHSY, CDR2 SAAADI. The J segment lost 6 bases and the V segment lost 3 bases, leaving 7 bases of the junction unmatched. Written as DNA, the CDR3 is TGCGCCAGCAGTGACTTGACAGGGTTCGATGGCTACACCTTC. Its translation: CASSDLTGFDGYTF.

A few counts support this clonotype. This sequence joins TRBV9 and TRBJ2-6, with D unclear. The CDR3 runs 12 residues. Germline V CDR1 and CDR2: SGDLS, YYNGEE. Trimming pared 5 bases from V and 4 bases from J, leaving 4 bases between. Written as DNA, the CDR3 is TGTGCCAGCAGACGGGGGGCCAACGTCCTGACTTTC. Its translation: CASRRGANVLTF.

CDR3 in amino acids: CASSLGTGDTQYF. Here the CDR3 DNA reads TGCGCCAGCAGCTTGGGTACAGGGGATACGCAGTATTTT. The chain combines TRBV5-1 with TRBJ2-3, with TRBD1 as a possible D gene (6 bases). V gave up 0 bases and J gave up 6 bases, with 8 bases separating them. CDR3 length equals 13 residues. The germline V gene has CDR1 SGHRS and CDR2 YFSETQ.

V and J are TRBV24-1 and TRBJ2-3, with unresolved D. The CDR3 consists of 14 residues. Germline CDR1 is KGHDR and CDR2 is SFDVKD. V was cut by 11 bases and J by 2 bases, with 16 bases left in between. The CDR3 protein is CASSTYPSTDTQYF. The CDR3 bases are TGTGCCAGCTCAACCTACCCTTCCACAGATACGCAGTATTTT.

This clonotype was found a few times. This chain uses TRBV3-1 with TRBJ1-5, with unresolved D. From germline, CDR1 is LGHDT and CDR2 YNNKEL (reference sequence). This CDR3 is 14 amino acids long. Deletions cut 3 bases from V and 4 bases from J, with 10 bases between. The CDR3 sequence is CASSQPGGNQPQHF. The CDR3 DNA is TGTGCCAGCAGCCAGCCCGGAGGGAATCAGCCCCAGCATTTT.